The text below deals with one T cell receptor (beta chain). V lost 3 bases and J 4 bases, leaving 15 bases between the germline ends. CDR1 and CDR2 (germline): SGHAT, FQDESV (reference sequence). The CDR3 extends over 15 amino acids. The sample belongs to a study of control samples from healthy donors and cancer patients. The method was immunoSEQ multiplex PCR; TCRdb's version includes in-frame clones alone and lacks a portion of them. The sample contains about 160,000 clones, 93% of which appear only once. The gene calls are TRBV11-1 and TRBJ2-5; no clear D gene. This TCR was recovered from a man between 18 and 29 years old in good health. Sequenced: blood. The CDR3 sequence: CASSLDHPLGETQYF. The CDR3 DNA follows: TGTGCCAGCAGCTTGGACCACCCTTTGGGAGAGACCCAGTACTTC.